Listed here is a single T cell receptor beta chain. The entry originates in a study of shared clonotypes between healthy human individuals. The germline CDR1 and CDR2 sequences are SGHVS and FQNEAQ. V shed 6 bases and J shed 1 base, with 17 bases lying between them. The CDR3 is made up of 16 amino acids. Clones were read by immunoSEQ multiplex PCR, and TCRdb kept only the in-frame ones, dropping some. The table lists some 1.5 million clones, around 97% of them singletons, with over 1% in the top ten. The source is a man aged 30 to 45 in good health. The specimen sequenced was naive CD4+ T cells sorted from blood. Subset described: CD45RA+ positively selected. J is TRBJ2-3 and V is TRBV7-8; no firm D call. The chain's CDR3 is CASSLQTGLGTDTQYF. CDR3 in DNA: TGTGCCAGCAGTCTCCAAACCGGTTTAGGCACAGATACGCAGTATTTT.